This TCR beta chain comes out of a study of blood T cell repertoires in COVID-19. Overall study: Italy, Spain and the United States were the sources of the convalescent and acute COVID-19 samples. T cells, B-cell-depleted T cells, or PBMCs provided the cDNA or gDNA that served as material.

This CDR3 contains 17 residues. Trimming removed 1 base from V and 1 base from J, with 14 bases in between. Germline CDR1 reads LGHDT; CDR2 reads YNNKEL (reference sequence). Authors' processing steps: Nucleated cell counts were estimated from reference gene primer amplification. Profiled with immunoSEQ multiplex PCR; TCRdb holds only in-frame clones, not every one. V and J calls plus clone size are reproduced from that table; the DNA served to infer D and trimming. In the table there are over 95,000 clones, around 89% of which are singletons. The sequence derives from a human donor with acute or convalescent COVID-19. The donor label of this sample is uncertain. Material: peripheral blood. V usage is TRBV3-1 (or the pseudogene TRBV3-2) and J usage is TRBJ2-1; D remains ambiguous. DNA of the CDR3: TGTGCCAGCAGCCAAGGATATAAGCTAGGTTCCTACAATGAGCAGTTCTTC. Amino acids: CASSQGYKLGSYNEQFF.